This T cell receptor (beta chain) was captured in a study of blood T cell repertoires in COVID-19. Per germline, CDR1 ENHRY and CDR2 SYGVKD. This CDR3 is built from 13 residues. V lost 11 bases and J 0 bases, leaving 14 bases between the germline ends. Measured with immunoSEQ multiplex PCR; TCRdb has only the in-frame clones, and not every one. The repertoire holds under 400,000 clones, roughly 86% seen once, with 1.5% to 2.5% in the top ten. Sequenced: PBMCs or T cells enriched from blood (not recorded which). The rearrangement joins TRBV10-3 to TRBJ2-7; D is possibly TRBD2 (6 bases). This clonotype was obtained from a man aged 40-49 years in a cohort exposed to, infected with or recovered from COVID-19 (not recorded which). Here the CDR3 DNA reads TGTGCCGCGGGACTCCAGAGCTCCTACGAGCAGTACTTC. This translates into CAAGLQSSYEQYF.